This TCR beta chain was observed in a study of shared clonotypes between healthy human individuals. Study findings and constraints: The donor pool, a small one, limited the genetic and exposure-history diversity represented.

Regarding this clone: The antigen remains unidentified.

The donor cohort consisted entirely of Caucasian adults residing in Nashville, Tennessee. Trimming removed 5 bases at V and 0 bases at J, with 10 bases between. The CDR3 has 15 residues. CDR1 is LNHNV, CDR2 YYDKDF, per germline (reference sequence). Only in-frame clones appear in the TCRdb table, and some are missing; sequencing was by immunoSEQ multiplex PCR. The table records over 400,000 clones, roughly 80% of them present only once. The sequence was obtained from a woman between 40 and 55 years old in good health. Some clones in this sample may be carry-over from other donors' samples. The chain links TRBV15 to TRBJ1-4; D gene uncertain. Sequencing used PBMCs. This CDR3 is CATSGLLPTNEKLFF. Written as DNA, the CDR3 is TGTGCCACCAGCGGCCTTCTTCCAACTAATGAAAAACTGTTTTTT.